The entry below gives a single T cell receptor beta chain sequence along with its context. The count of this clone is one. Its antigen remains unidentified. Qualities for individual bases were not recorded, and no much larger clone is one base off. TCRbeta CDR3 regions were amplified from genomic DNA by means of the immunoSEQ Assay, a bias-controlled multiplex PCR. On the study's bioinformatics: The number of nucleated cells in each sample was estimated from the amplification of reference gene primers within the assay. To quantify the absolute abundance of each unique TCRbeta CDR3 rearrangement, sequence reads were collapsed and filtered. For each sample, productive Simpson clonality was calculated as the square root of Simpson's diversity index across productive rearrangements. TCRdb limited this immuneACCESS table to in-frame rearrangements with V and J called. A share of clones is missing; checked studies link under half to unresolved V genes, and the rest is unexplained. The DNA was the basis for D and trimming; V, J and clone size are from that table. The sample yields fewer than 200,000 clones; about nine tenths were counted once. Approximately 2% of the sample rests with the top ten.

Samples from volunteer blood donors who had recovered from COVID-19 were contributed by a second Seattle source. The collaborating institutions used their own protocols to collect whole blood in K2EDTA tubes. For TCRbeta analysis, collaborators shipped samples in one of three forms: frozen whole blood, isolated PBMCs, or DNA extracted from either of those sample types. The data derive from a study of blood T cell repertoires in COVID-19 (TCRdb year 2020). As for the study more broadly: The collaborator samples originated in the United States, Italy and Spain and spanned the acute and convalescent phases of COVID-19. The material from the prospective study consisted of cDNA or gDNA derived from T cells, B-cell-depleted T cells, or PBMCs. The dataset comprised deeply sampled blood TCRbeta repertoires from subjects exposed to, actively infected with, or recovered from COVID-19. The repertoires were made available in a free public database intended to serve as a resource for research on the immune response to SARS-CoV-2. The samples were drawn from two sources: the first 160 participants of the ongoing ImmuneRACE study, and some 1,300 subjects contributed by 6 global collaborators. The sample metadata nearly always contained a de-identified subject ID, COVID-19 status, age in years and sex. HLA class I and class II types, where available, came from metadata supplied by the sample provider rather than from assay-based typing.

The full study reports these points: How much clinical and demographic metadata was included differed by source and by participant, and the metadata was provided uncurated.

V sheds 3 bases and J sheds 8 bases, leaving 16 bases between their ends. Reading from cysteine to phenylalanine, the CDR3 counts 15 amino acids. The retained sequence is limited to the CDR3, 45 bases, with the frame set at the first base. Via the germline V gene, CDR1 is MNHEY and CDR2 SVGAGI. The sequenced material came from peripheral blood. The V gene is TRBV6-5 and the J gene is TRBJ1-4; a tentative D call is TRBD1 (6 bases match). This receptor was obtained from a man between 18 and 35 years old who had recovered from COVID-19. CDR3 sequence: CASSYKARGDEKLFF. The DNA is TGTGCCAGCAGTTATAAGGCCAGGGGTGACGAAAAACTGTTTTTT.